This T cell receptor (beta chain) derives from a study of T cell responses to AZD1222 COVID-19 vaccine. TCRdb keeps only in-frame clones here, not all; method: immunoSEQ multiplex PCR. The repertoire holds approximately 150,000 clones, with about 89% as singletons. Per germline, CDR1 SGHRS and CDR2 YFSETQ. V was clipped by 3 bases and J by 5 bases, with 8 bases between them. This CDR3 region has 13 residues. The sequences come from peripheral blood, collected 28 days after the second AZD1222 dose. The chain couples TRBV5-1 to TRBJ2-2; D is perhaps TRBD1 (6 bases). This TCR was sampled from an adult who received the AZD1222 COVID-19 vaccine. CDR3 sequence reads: CASSWQGTGELFF. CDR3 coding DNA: TGCGCCAGCAGCTGGCAGGGGACCGGGGAGCTGTTTTTT. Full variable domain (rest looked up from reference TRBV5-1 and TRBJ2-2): KAGVTQTPRYLIKTRGQQVTLSCSPISGHRSVSWYQQTPGQGLQFLFEYFSETQRNKGNFPGRFSGRQFSNSRSEMNVSTLELGDSALYLCASSWQGTGELFFGEGSRLTVL.